This TCR beta chain was recorded in a study of OX40 agonist ivuxolimab in advanced cancers. Study-level background: Hepatocellular carcinoma, melanoma, renal cell or head and neck cancer was diagnosed in the dose-escalation patients. Averaging about 60 years in age, with a range of about 20 to 90, the cohort was 82.7% male.

The CDR3 extends over 17 amino acids. Trimming took 7 bases from V and 5 from J, leaving 23 bases between them. The V gene's germline CDR1 is SGHTA and CDR2 FQGNSA. This clone was recorded once. Its target is unknown. Overall study results and limits: Normalized expansion of T-cell clones was also low for some nonresponders.

The method was immunoSEQ multiplex PCR; TCRdb's version includes in-frame clones alone and lacks a portion of them. The sample carries roughly 67,000 clones, approximately 85% recorded once. The chain is built from TRBV7-2 and TRBJ2-2, with D maybe TRBD2 (8 bases). The TCR originated in an adult with an advanced solid tumor such as melanoma, head and neck, liver or kidney cancer. The source material was CD4+ or CD8+ T cells sorted from blood, sampled in a trial of the OX40 agonist ivuxolimab. This CDR3 is CASIARGGQLVTGELFF. In DNA, the CDR3 is TGTGCCAGCATCGCACGGGGGGGACAGCTTGTAACCGGGGAGCTGTTTTTT.